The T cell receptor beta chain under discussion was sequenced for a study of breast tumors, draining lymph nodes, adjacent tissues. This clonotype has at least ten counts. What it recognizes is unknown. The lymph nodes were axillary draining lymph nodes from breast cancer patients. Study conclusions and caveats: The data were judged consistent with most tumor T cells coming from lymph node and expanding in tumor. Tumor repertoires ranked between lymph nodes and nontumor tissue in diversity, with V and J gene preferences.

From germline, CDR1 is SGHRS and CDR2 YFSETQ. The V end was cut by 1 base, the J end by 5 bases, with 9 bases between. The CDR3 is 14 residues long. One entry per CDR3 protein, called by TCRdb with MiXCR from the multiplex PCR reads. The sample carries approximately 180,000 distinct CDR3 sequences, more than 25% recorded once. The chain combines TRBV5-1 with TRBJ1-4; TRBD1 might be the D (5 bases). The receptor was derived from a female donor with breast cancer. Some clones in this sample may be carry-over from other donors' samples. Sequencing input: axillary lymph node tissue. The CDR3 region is CASSLSQGNEKLFF. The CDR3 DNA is TGCGCCAGCAGCTTGTCCCAGGGCAATGAAAAACTGTTTTTT. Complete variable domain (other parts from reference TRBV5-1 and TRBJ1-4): KAGVTQTPRYLIKTRGQQVTLSCSPISGHRSVSWYQQTPGQGLQFLFEYFSETQRNKGNFPGRFSGRQFSNSRSEMNVSTLELGDSALYLCASSLSQGNEKLFFGSGTQLSVL.